The rows below give T cell receptor beta chains drawn from one sample of a study of T-cell memory formation after mild COVID-19. One entry per CDR3 protein results from TCRdb running MiXCR on the 5' RACE reads. The sample includes approximately 200,000 distinct CDR3 sequences, around 15% of them seen just once. Sequencing input: PBMCs or a T cell subset sorted from them (not recorded which). The receptors here all came from an adult woman who had mild COVID-19 (a few samples of this study predate the infection). Cell type and time point are not known. Both conserved end residues are part of each CDR3. D genes are given only for firm matches. Clone size, where shown, is once, few, many, or a class for clones that have expanded.

j_call | v_call | d_call | clone_size | cdr3_length | cdr3_aa | cdr3_nt
TRBJ2-1 | TRBV19 | . | few | 14 | CAIGPRGTYNEQFF | TGTGCCATCGGACCTCGAGGGACCTACAATGAGCAGTTCTTC
TRBJ1-2 | TRBV19 | . | few | 16 | CASSTSPITGNNGYTF | TGTGCCAGTAGTACCAGCCCCATCACAGGGAACAATGGCTACACCTTC
TRBJ1-2 | TRBV5-1 | . | . | 13 | CASSLEEGYGYTF | TGCGCCAGCAGCTTGGAGGAAGGGTATGGCTACACCTTC
TRBJ2-5 | TRBV6-5 | . | many | 14 | CASRGLRSQETQYF | TGTGCCAGCAGAGGACTCAGGAGTCAAGAGACCCAGTACTTC
TRBJ2-7 | TRBV12-3/TRBV12-4 | TRBD2 | . | 15 | CASSLAASGRYEQYF | TGTGCCAGCAGTTTAGCGGCTAGCGGGAGGTACGAGCAGTACTTC
TRBJ2-7 | TRBV23-1 | TRBD2 | . | 15 | CASSQSTLRGVEQYF | TGCGCCAGCAGTCAATCGACCCTCCGGGGGGTCGAGCAGTACTTC
TRBJ2-3 | TRBV5-1 | . | many | 14 | CASYVLPGTDTQYF | TGCGCCAGCTACGTCTTGCCCGGCACAGATACGCAGTATTTT
TRBJ2-7 | TRBV9 | . | . | 14 | CASSVADSNYEQYF | TGTGCCAGCAGCGTAGCCGACAGCAACTACGAGCAGTACTTC
TRBJ2-2 | TRBV3-1 | TRBD2 | few | 16 | CASSHRGLVRTGELFF | TGTGCCAGCAGCCACCGTGGACTAGTCAGAACCGGGGAGCTGTTTTTT
TRBJ2-7 | TRBV15 | . | few | 15 | CATSRGQISFYEQYF | TGTGCCACCAGCCGAGGACAGATCTCTTTCTACGAGCAGTACTTC
TRBJ2-3 | TRBV5-1 | . | . | 15 | CASSLVSAVTDTQYF | TGCGCCAGCAGCTTGGTTTCAGCGGTCACAGATACGCAGTATTTT
TRBJ2-2 | TRBV30 | . | few | 14 | CAWTQTGNTGELFF | TGTGCCTGGACCCAGACAGGAAACACCGGGGAGCTGTTTTTT
TRBJ2-7 | TRBV5-1 | . | many | 14 | CASSREGQTYEQYF | TGCGCCAGCTCTCGGGAGGGACAGACCTACGAGCAGTACTTC
TRBJ2-1 | TRBV12-3/TRBV12-4 | TRBD1 | few | 15 | CASRTQGASYNEQFF | TGTGCCAGCAGGACACAGGGGGCTTCCTACAATGAGCAGTTCTTC
TRBJ2-1 | TRBV7-9 | . | . | 15 | CASSRRRESYNEQFF | TGTGCCAGCAGCAGGAGGCGGGAATCCTACAATGAGCAGTTCTTC
TRBJ2-7 | TRBV24-1 | TRBD1 | . | 16 | CATSDPGTGPPYEQYF | TGTGCCACCAGTGATCCCGGGACAGGGCCACCCTACGAGCAGTACTTC
TRBJ2-7 | TRBV14 | TRBD1 | few | 18 | CASSPASRDRGRRYEQYF | TGTGCCAGCAGCCCGGCGTCCCGGGACAGGGGGCGTAGGTACGAGCAGTACTTC
TRBJ1-2 | TRBV6-5 | TRBD1 | once | 13 | CASKQGGVYGYTF | TGTGCCAGCAAGCAGGGGGGCGTCTATGGCTACACCTTC
TRBJ2-1 | TRBV30 | TRBD1 | many | 13 | CACPGTGGNEQFF | TGTGCCTGCCCCGGGACAGGGGGCAATGAGCAGTTCTTC
TRBJ2-1 | TRBV24-1 | TRBD2 | few | 15 | CATRGELAGVHEQFF | TGTGCCACCAGGGGCGAACTAGCGGGAGTTCATGAGCAGTTCTTC
TRBJ2-3 | TRBV5-1 | . | . | 15 | CASSLQMGSTDTQYF | TGCGCCAGCAGCTTACAAATGGGGAGCACAGATACGCAGTATTTT
TRBJ2-5 | TRBV4-1 | . | . | 14 | CASSQERAGRTQYF | TGCGCCAGCAGCCAAGAGCGGGCCGGACGTACCCAGTACTTC
TRBJ2-1 | TRBV12-3/TRBV12-4 | . | few | 14 | CASSRSSSYNEQFF | TGTGCCAGCAGCCGGTCTAGTTCCTACAATGAGCAGTTCTTC
TRBJ2-5 | TRBV5-1 | TRBD2 | few | 15 | CASSTGLAGAETQYF | TGCGCCAGCAGCACGGGACTAGCGGGAGCGGAGACCCAGTACTTC
TRBJ2-1 | TRBV15 | TRBD2 | . | 15 | CATSSRSGARNEQFF | TGTGCCACCAGCAGCCGGAGCGGGGCAAGGAATGAGCAGTTCTTC
TRBJ2-3 | TRBV14 | . | . | 14 | CASSRSGVADTQYF | TGTGCCAGCAGCCGTAGTGGGGTGGCAGATACGCAGTATTTT
TRBJ2-2 | TRBV11-3 | . | few | 15 | CASSLVGGSTGELFF | TGTGCCAGCAGCTTAGTTGGCGGGTCCACCGGGGAGCTGTTTTTT
TRBJ1-1 | TRBV4-2 | . | . | 15 | CASSQDPGIGTEAFF | TGTGCCAGCAGCCAAGATCCAGGTATTGGGACTGAAGCTTTCTTT
TRBJ2-7 | TRBV2 | TRBD1 | many | 14 | CASVGQGRGFKQYF | TGTGCCAGCGTGGGACAGGGTCGGGGTTTCAAGCAGTACTTC
TRBJ1-2 | TRBV5-1 | . | . | 13 | CASRSDSNYGYTF | TGCGCCAGCAGAAGCGACAGTAACTATGGCTACACCTTC
TRBJ2-1 | TRBV29-1 | . | . | 11 | CSVDRLNEQFF | TGCAGCGTAGACAGGCTGAATGAGCAGTTCTTC
TRBJ1-3 | TRBV11-2 | . | . | 16 | CASSLVQLGRGNTIYF | TGTGCCAGCAGCTTAGTCCAACTGGGGCGCGGAAACACCATATATTTT
TRBJ2-5 | TRBV6-6 | . | few | 13 | CASRGPTRETQYF | TGTGCCAGCAGGGGGCCCACCCGAGAGACCCAGTACTTC
TRBJ1-2 | TRBV7-9 | . | . | 14 | CASSLALTDYGYTF | TGTGCCAGCAGCTTAGCGCTGACAGACTATGGCTACACCTTC
TRBJ2-7 | TRBV29-1 | TRBD1 | . | 14 | CSVGSRDRGTGQYF | TGCAGCGTTGGGTCCCGGGACAGGGGGACGGGGCAGTACTTC
TRBJ1-1 | TRBV24-1 | . | . | 15 | CATSDLGGGNTEAFF | TGTGCCACCAGTGATTTGGGGGGGGGAAACACTGAAGCTTTCTTT
TRBJ2-3 | TRBV5-1 | TRBD2 | . | 20 | CASREAGGLLFLSSTDTQYF | TGCGCCAGCAGGGAAGCGGGGGGTCTACTTTTTTTGTCTAGCACAGATACGCAGTATTTT
TRBJ1-4 | TRBV7-6 | . | . | 16 | CASSLDGSPTNEKLFF | TGTGCCAGCAGCCTCGACGGATCCCCAACTAATGAAAAACTGTTTTTT
TRBJ2-1 | TRBV18 | TRBD1 | . | 14 | CASSSHKGANEQFF | TGTGCCAGCTCATCTCATAAGGGGGCGAATGAGCAGTTCTTC
TRBJ2-1 | TRBV15 | TRBD2 | few | 16 | CATSSAGASGKYEQFF | TGTGCCACCAGCAGCGCAGGCGCTAGCGGGAAATATGAGCAGTTCTTC
TRBJ2-5 | TRBV5-1 | . | many | 15 | CASSLAGMGQETQYF | TGCGCCAGCAGCTTGGCCGGAATGGGGCAAGAGACCCAGTACTTC
TRBJ2-1 | TRBV4-3 | . | . | 15 | CASSRSRQGPYEQFF | TGCGCCAGCAGCCGATCGCGGCAGGGCCCGTATGAGCAGTTCTTC
TRBJ2-7 | TRBV6-1 | . | few | 10 | CATSPYEQYF | TGTGCCACCTCCCCATACGAGCAGTACTTC
TRBJ1-2 | TRBV11-2 | . | few | 12 | CASSFAGNGYTF | TGTGCCAGCAGCTTCGCCGGGAATGGCTACACCTTC
TRBJ2-1 | TRBV29-1 | TRBD2 | few | 15 | CSVELALAGPNEQFF | TGCAGCGTTGAATTAGCACTAGCGGGGCCCAATGAGCAGTTCTTC
TRBJ1-5 | TRBV20-1 | . | . | 14 | CSARDRVGNQPQHF | TGCAGTGCTAGAGACAGGGTCGGCAATCAGCCCCAGCATTTT
TRBJ2-3 | TRBV20-1 | TRBD2 | few | 13 | CSARSGGRSQTYF | TGCAGTGCTAGAAGTGGCGGGAGGAGTCAAACGTATTTT
TRBJ1-1 | TRBV27 | TRBD1 | once | 15 | CASRFLTGGNTEAFF | TGTGCCAGCAGATTCTTGACAGGGGGGAACACTGAAGCTTTCTTT